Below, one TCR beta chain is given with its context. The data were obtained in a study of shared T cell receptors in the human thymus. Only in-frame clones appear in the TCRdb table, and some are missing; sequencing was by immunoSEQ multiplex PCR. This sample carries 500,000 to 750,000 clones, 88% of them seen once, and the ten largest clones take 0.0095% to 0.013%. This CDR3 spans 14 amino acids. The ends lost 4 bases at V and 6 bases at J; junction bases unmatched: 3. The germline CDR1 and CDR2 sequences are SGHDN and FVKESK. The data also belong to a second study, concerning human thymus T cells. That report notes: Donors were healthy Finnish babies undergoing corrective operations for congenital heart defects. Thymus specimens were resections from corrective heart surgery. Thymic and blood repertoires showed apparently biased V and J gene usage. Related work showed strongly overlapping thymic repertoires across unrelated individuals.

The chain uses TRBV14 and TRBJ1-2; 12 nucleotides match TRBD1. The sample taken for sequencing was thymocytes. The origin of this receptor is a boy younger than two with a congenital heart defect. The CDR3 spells CASSPGQGADGYTF. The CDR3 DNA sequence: TGTGCCAGCAGCCCGGGACAGGGGGCAGATGGCTACACCTTC.